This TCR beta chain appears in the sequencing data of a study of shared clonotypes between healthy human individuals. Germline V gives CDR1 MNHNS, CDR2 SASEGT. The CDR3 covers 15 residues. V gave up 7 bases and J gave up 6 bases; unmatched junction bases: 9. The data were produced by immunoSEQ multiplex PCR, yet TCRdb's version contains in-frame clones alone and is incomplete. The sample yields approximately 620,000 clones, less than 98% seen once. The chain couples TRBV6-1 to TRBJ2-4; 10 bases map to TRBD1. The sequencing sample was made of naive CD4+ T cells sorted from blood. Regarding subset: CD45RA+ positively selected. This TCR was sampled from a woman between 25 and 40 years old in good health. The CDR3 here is CASTQGQGTGNIQYF. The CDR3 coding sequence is TGTGCCAGCACCCAGGGACAGGGGACGGGAAACATTCAGTACTTC.